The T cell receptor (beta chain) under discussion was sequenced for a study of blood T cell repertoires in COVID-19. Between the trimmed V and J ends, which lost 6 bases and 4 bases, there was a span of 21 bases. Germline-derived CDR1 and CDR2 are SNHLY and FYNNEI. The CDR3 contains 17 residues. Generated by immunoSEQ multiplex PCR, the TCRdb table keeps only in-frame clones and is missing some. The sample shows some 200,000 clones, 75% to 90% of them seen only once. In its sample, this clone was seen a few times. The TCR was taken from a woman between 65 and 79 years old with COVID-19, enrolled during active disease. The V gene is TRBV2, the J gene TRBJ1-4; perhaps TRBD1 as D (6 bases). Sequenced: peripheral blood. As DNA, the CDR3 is TGTGCCAGCAGCGAAACAGGGAAGGAGGTCAATAATGAAAAACTGTTTTTT. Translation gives CASSETGKEVNNEKLFF.